This TCR beta chain was obtained from a study of blood T cells in healthy people across ages. Isolated per sample were at least 6 million PBMCs. With regard to this clonotype: What it binds is unknown.

Trimming cost V 3 bases and J 11 bases, with 11 bases left between them. The CDR3 is 13 residues long. The germline gives CDR1 LNHDA, CDR2 SQIVND (reference sequence). Next came a second PCR, run for about 6 to 12 cycles, which used a sample-barcoded 5' primer along with a J-beta primer mix. MiXCR, run by TCRdb on the 5' RACE reads, gives a single entry per CDR3 protein. The repertoire includes 1.5 million to 2 million distinct CDR3 sequences, approximately 50% of them detected once, and over 2% sits in the top ten. Study observations and caveats: Donor CMV status was unknown, possibly confounding expanded clonotype changes.

Sequenced: blood. The chain is built from TRBV19 and TRBJ1-6; no reliable D call. The clonotype was recovered from a middle-aged woman in good health. CDR3 sequence (DNA): TGTGCCAGTAGTATCGGAAGGAATCCACCCCTCCACTTT. Residues: CASSIGRNPPLHF.